A single sample is the source of the 16 T cell receptor beta chains below, sequenced in a study of blood T cells in healthy people across ages. For the second PCR, which ran for about 7 to 11 cycles, a sample-barcoded 5' primer and a J-beta primer mix were used. Each CDR3 protein gets one entry after TCRdb re-called the 5' RACE reads with MiXCR. The sample consists of approximately 490,000 distinct CDR3 sequences, around 24% of them appearing once. This same sample was also part of a study on T cells of mothers and their children.

The sample taken for sequencing was blood. The receptors here all came from a boy younger than 18 in good health.

Details on this clonotype: One end of the junction fails to match germline, which may point to a read error. The rearrangement uses TRBV28 and TRBJ1-1; the D gene is possibly TRBD1 (5 bases). CDR1 is MDHEN and CDR2 is SYDVKM in the germline V gene. The CDR3 is made up of 16 amino acids. CDR3 nucleotide sequence: TGCGCCAGCAGGGAGGCAGGGAGAAGTGAGAACACTGAAGCTTTCTTT. It codes for CASREAGRSENTEAFF.

This clonotype was seen only a few times. The rearrangement links TRBV6-2 or TRBV6-3 to TRBJ2-5, with D possibly matching TRBD2 (5 bases). Germline-derived CDR1 and CDR2 are MNHEY and SVGEGT. The V end was cut by 0 bases, the J end by 4 bases, with 15 bases between. This CDR3 spans 16 amino acids. The CDR3 loop reads CASSYSWLAPGETQYF. CDR3 nucleotide sequence: TGTGCCAGCAGTTACTCTTGGCTAGCCCCCGGAGAGACCCAGTACTTC.

This sequence joins TRBV9 and TRBJ2-3; D is uncertain. This CDR3 region has 17 residues. Trimming shortened V by 0 bases and J by 6 bases, and 20 bases separated the two germline ends. Germline assignment: CDR1 SGDLS and CDR2 YYNGEE. The CDR3 DNA sequence: TGTGCCAGCAGCGTAGCGGATCGGCCAACCTTGGGGGATACGCAGTATTTT. Translated: CASSVADRPTLGDTQYF.

The gene calls are TRBV29-1 and TRBJ2-5; unclear D gene. V was clipped by 1 base and J by 5 bases, with 11 bases between them. In germline, CDR1 is SQVTM, CDR2 ANQGSEA. CDR3 length equals 13 residues. The CDR3 sequence is CSVEGSFRETQYF. For the CDR3, the DNA is TGCAGCGTTGAAGGGAGCTTCCGGGAGACCCAGTACTTC.

CDR3 protein: CASSSAWGGDNEQYF. The CDR3 DNA reads as TGTGCCAGCAGCTCTGCCTGGGGAGGAGATAACGAGCAGTACTTC. The chain uses TRBV7-3 and TRBJ2-7; a possible D gene is TRBD2 (6 bases). The CDR3 length is 15 residues. The V end lost 4 bases, the J end lost 5 bases, and 18 bases lay between the germline ends. Germline V lookup: CDR1 SGHTA, CDR2 FQGTGA.

This clonotype was detected only a few times. This chain uses TRBV25-1 with TRBJ2-5, with TRBD2 matching over 7 bases. The J call is doubtful: the DNA matches TRBJ2-1 better. Germline loops: CDR1 MGHDK, CDR2 SYGVNS. The CDR3 runs 17 residues. The CDR3, as DNA: TGTGCCAGCAGTAAGCGACAGAAGATTGGGAGGGACAATGAGCAGTTCTTC. Translated, it gives CASSKRQKIGRDNEQFF.

This sequence joins TRBV28 and TRBJ2-4, with TRBD1 identical over 7 bases. The V segment lost 2 bases and the J segment 0 bases; nucleotides outside the gene matches: 7. Germline CDR1 MDHEN, CDR2 SYDVKM. The CDR3 is 17 residues long. The CDR3 spells CASSLTGQEVAKNIQYF. CDR3 DNA sequence: TGTGCCAGCAGTTTAACCGGACAGGAAGTAGCCAAAAACATTCAGTACTTC.

V usage is TRBV20-1 and J usage is TRBJ1-2; D gene ambiguous. Trimming removed 0 bases from V and 8 bases from J, with 10 bases in between. The CDR3 totals 12 residues. CDR1 and CDR2 (germline): DFQATT, SNEGSKA (reference sequence). The CDR3 protein is CSARDKAWGYTF. The CDR3 bases are TGCAGTGCTAGAGATAAGGCCTGGGGCTACACCTTC.

This clonotype has a handful of counts. V gene TRBV11-2 combines with J gene TRBJ2-5, with D perhaps matching TRBD1 (6 bases). Trimming cost V 5 bases and J 3 bases, with 13 bases left between them. CDR3 length: 14 residues. The V gene's germline CDR1 is SGHAT and CDR2 FQNNGV. The CDR3 loop reads CASSLGHGEETQYF. In DNA, the CDR3 is TGTGCCAGCAGCCTGGGACATGGAGAAGAGACCCAGTACTTC.

This clonotype was detected once. The chain links TRBV7-2 to TRBJ2-2; 7 bases agree with TRBD2. CDR3 length: 17 residues. Unmatched junction bases numbered 9, after V lost 1 base and J lost 4 bases. Germline lookup yields CDR1 SGHTA and CDR2 FQGNSA. The DNA of the CDR3 is TGTGCCAGCAGCTTAGGACAGCTAGCGGACCGCACCGGGGAGCTGTTTTTT. Amino acids: CASSLGQLADRTGELFF.

At least ten counts were recorded for this clonotype. The V gene is TRBV7-9, the J gene TRBJ2-3; D is ambiguous. Germline V gene sequence: CDR1 SEHNR, CDR2 FQNEAQ (reference sequence). The germline V and J ends were trimmed by 3 bases and 2 bases, with 0 bases remaining between them. The CDR3 has 11 residues. The CDR3 DNA is TGTGCCAGCAGCTTCACAGATACGCAGTATTTT. Protein product: CASSFTDTQYF.

In its sample, this clonotype was seen a few times. The gene calls are TRBV29-1 and TRBJ2-2; 7 bases match TRBD1. The CDR3 consists of 15 residues. Trimming took 4 bases from V and 1 from J; bases not matched to a gene: 6. The germline CDR1 and CDR2 sequences are SQVTM and ANQGSEA. Here the CDR3 DNA reads TGCAGCGTTGCCTCGGGGACAGAGAACACCGGGGAGCTGTTTTTT. Translation gives CSVASGTENTGELFF.

With regard to this clonotype: An end of the junction does not agree with germline; a read error may underlie this. DNA of the CDR3: TGTGCCAGCAGATTAGCGGGTGCCAGCTCCTACAATGAGCAGTTCTTC. It encodes CASRLAGASSYNEQFF. V and J are TRBV7-2 and TRBJ2-1; TRBD2 matches at 7 bases. The germline gives CDR1 SGHTA, CDR2 FQGNSA. CDR3 length equals 16 residues.

The rearrangement links TRBV4-3 to TRBJ1-1, with D unresolved. Germline CDR1 LGHNA, CDR2 YSLEER. V was clipped by 0 bases and J by 1 base, with 9 bases between them. This CDR3 is 15 amino acids long. The CDR3, as DNA: TGCGCCAGCAGCCAAGATGGTTGGGGGAACACTGAAGCTTTCTTT. Translation gives CASSQDGWGNTEAFF.

This clonotype was counted a few times. The rearrangement joins TRBV28 to TRBJ2-2; D perhaps matches TRBD1 (6 bases). This CDR3 contains 16 residues. Germline V CDR1 and CDR2: MDHEN, SYDVKM. V gave up 8 bases and J gave up 5 bases, with 21 bases separating them. The CDR3 sequence: CASGRTTGGYTGELFF. CDR3 coding DNA: TGTGCCAGCGGCCGGACGACAGGTGGATATACCGGGGAGCTGTTTTTT.

The CDR3 here is CASSPNAGLAGGNNEQFF. In DNA form, the CDR3 reads TGTGCCAGCAGCCCCAACGCCGGACTAGCGGGGGGGAACAATGAGCAGTTCTTC. The chain links TRBV7-9 to TRBJ2-1, with 15 nucleotides matching TRBD2. The CDR3 spans 18 residues. Unmatched junction bases numbered 10, after V lost 5 bases and J lost 5 bases. Germline V CDR1 and CDR2: SEHNR, FQNEAQ (reference sequence).